The sequence of this T cell receptor beta chain was determined in a study of OX40 agonist ivuxolimab in advanced cancers. Study summary: Patients achieving partial responses numbered three: one hepatocellular carcinoma case and two cutaneous melanoma cases.

Concerning this clone: The antigen is not known.

Study observations and caveats: CD8+ T cells showed, on average, more clonal expansion than CD4+ cells. The investigators did not determine what antigen specificity the expanded peripheral T cells had.

The method was immunoSEQ multiplex PCR; TCRdb's version includes in-frame clones alone and lacks a portion of them. The repertoire includes over 75,000 clones, more than 80% of them detected once, and roughly 8.9% sits in the top ten. No patient had autoimmune disease or received systemic immunosuppression. This receptor was taken from an adult with an advanced solid tumor such as melanoma, head and neck, liver or kidney cancer. The sequencing here drew on CD4+ or CD8+ T cells sorted from blood, taken in a trial of the OX40 agonist ivuxolimab.

The CDR3 nucleotides are TGTGCCAGCACTTGGGGTGGTGTGGGACAGGGAGCATCCAATGAGCAGTTCTTC. The encoded protein is CASTWGGVGQGASNEQFF. The chain recombines TRBV27 with TRBJ2-1, with 9 bases lining up with TRBD1. The V and J ends lost 7 bases and 6 bases, in that order; junction bases with no gene match: 19. CDR3 length: 18 residues. Germline CDR1 and CDR2: MNHEY and SMNVEV (reference sequence).